Detailed here is one TCR beta chain. Trimming at V came to 0 bases and at J to 3 bases, leaving 3 bases not matched to a gene. The germline gives CDR1 MNHNS, CDR2 SASEGT. The CDR3 has 15 amino acids. The data were obtained in a study of T cell responses to AZD1222 COVID-19 vaccine. The assay was immunoSEQ multiplex PCR, and TCRdb's table has in-frame clones only and misses some. Found here are 150,000 or so clones, around nine tenths of them singletons; the top ten hold 5.5% to 7%. Sequenced here: peripheral blood, sampled on day 0 of AZD1222 vaccination. This clonotype was sampled from an adult in good health. V and J are TRBV6-1 and TRBJ2-7; 9 positions match TRBD1. The CDR3 region has the DNA TGTGCCAGCAGTGAAGCCGGGACAGGGTACTACGAGCAGTACTTC. Translating gives CASSEAGTGYYEQYF.